This T cell receptor (beta chain) was documented in a study of blood T cells in healthy people across ages. The CDR3 is made up of 16 amino acids. In germline, CDR1 is LGHDT, CDR2 YNNKEL (reference sequence). Trimming stripped 0 bases from V and 2 bases from J, with 8 bases between. PCR was performed a second time for roughly 7 to 11 cycles using a sample-barcoded 5' primer and a J-beta primer mix. Each of the samples gave a minimum of 3 million paired-end reads that contained CDR3. Using its own MiXCR run on the 5' RACE reads, TCRdb lists one record per CDR3 protein. The table shows about 570,000 distinct CDR3 sequences, with 27% occurring only once.

The sequenced material came from blood. J is TRBJ2-6 and V is TRBV3-1; D is unclear. The clonotype comes from a woman in her 70s in good health. The CDR3 loop reads CASSQDPGTGANVLTF. The DNA for the CDR3 is TGTGCCAGCAGCCAAGATCCGGGTACTGGGGCCAACGTCCTGACTTTC. Full variable domain (rest looked up from reference TRBV3-1 and TRBJ2-6): DTAVSQTPKYLVTQMGNDKSIKCEQNLGHDTMYWYKQDSKKFLKIMFSYNNKELIINETVPNRFSPKSPDKAHLNLHINSLELGDSAVYFCASSQDPGTGANVLTFGAGSRLTVL.